This TCR beta chain was profiled in a study of CD8+ T cells in alopecia areata. Cells from pooled cutaneous lymph nodes were sorted by CD4, CD8alpha, NKG2D, NKG2ACE and other markers. This clone was detected a few times. Any gene name here is a mouse gene name. The read finishes 4 residues shy of the CDR3 end, and the germline J gene is used to complete it. The sequencing template was cDNA reverse transcribed from extracted RNA. TCRdb keeps only in-frame clones here, not all; method: immunoSEQ multiplex PCR. The sample was found to contain 200,000 to 300,000 clones, and every one recurs. The V and J ends lost 6 bases and 0 bases respectively, with 14 bases between them. The CDR3 is 15 amino acids. The germline V gene encodes CDR1 NNHNN and CDR2 SYGAGS (reference sequence).

The rearrangement joins TRBV13-2 to TRBJ2-3; D perhaps matches TRBD1 (5 bases). The sample comprised CD4+ T cells sorted from a lymph node. The sequence was collected from a C3H/HeJ mouse with alopecia areata. The mouse line has the MHC haplotype H2-k. This CDR3 reads CASARVASSAETLYF. The covered CDR3 bases are TGTGCCAGCGCCAGGGTCGCCAGTAGTGCAGAA.